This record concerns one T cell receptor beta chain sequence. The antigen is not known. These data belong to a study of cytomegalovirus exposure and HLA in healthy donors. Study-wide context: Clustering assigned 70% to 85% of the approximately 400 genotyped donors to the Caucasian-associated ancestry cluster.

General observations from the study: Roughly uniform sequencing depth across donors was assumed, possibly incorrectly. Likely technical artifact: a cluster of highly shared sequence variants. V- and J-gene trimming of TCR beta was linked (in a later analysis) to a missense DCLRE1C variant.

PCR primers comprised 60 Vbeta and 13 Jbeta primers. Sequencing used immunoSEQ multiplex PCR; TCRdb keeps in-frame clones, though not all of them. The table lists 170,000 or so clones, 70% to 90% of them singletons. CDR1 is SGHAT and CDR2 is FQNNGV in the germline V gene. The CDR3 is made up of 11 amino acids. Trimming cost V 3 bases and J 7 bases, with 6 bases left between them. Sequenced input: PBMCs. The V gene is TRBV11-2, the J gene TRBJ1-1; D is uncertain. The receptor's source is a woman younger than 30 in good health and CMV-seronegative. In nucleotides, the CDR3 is TGTGCCAGCAGCTTTCACTTTGAAGCTTTCTTT. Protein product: CASSFHFEAFF.